The sequence of this TCR beta chain was determined in a study of blood T cell repertoires in COVID-19. Sequenced by immunoSEQ multiplex PCR; TCRdb stores in-frame clones only, minus some. Among some 270,000 clones, approximately 90% were seen once, and the ten largest hold approximately 0.84%. This sequence originates from a man under 40 with acute or convalescent COVID-19. Material for sequencing was peripheral blood.

The CDR3 is CASSLVLEGGTEAFF. The CDR3 DNA reads as TGCGCCAGCAGCTTGGTTCTTGAAGGGGGAACTGAAGCTTTCTTT. The chain employs TRBV5-1 and TRBJ1-1, with D maybe TRBD1 (6 bases). Germline CDR1 SGHRS, CDR2 YFSETQ. V lost 0 bases to trimming and J lost 5 bases, with 14 bases between them. The CDR3 is 15 residues long.